This TCR beta chain comes out of a study of blood T cell repertoires in COVID-19 (dated by TCRdb to between 2020 and 2021). In terms of the full investigation: The collaborator samples originated in the United States, Italy and Spain and spanned the acute and convalescent phases of COVID-19. The prospective study material was composed of cDNA or gDNA derived from T cells, B-cell-depleted T cells, or PBMCs. The dataset comprised deeply sampled blood TCRbeta repertoires from subjects exposed to, actively infected with, or recovered from COVID-19. The repertoires were released in a freely available public database meant as a resource for research on the immune response to SARS-CoV-2. Samples were obtained from the ongoing ImmuneRACE study (first 160 participants) and from over 1,000 subjects provided by 6 global collaborators. Nearly every sample came with metadata listing a de-identified subject ID, COVID-19 status, age in years and sex. HLA class I and class II types, where available, came from metadata supplied by the sample provider rather than from assay-based typing. General conclusions and limits of the study: The quantity of clinical and demographic metadata differed by source and by participant and was supplied without curation.

Via the germline V gene, CDR1 is SGHAT and CDR2 FQNNGV. Including cysteine and phenylalanine, the CDR3 has 11 amino acids. This entry keeps only the CDR3 DNA: 33 bases, framed from base 1. V is cut by 6 bases and J by 6 bases, and the space between the germline ends is 8 bases. Details on this clone: Its antigen specificity is not known. No quality values exist for individual bases; no much larger clone is one base distant.

The immunoSEQ Assay, a bias-controlled multiplex PCR, was used to amplify TCRbeta CDR3 regions from genomic DNA. The authors processed their data as follows. The number of nucleated cells in each sample was estimated from the amplification of reference gene primers within the assay. Sequence reads were collapsed and filtered to measure the absolute abundance of every unique TCRbeta CDR3 rearrangement. For each sample, productive Simpson clonality was calculated by taking the square root of Simpson's diversity index across productive rearrangements. The clones in this table, taken by TCRdb from immuneACCESS, are in-frame only. Not every clone is retained; where verified, under half of the shortfall comes from an unresolved V gene, and the cause of the rest is unknown. V and J calls plus clone size are reproduced from that table; the DNA served to infer D and trimming. Counted in this sample were roughly 330,000 clones; over 75% of them appeared once. The ten largest clones capture 4% of the sample.

Collaborating institutions collected whole blood in K2EDTA tubes following their own protocols. Collaborator samples were shipped for TCRbeta analysis as frozen whole blood, isolated PBMCs, or DNA extracted from either sample type. Sequenced material: peripheral blood. This sequence originates from a woman aged 45-60 years with active or convalescent COVID-19. The chain was built from TRBV11-2 and TRBJ1-1; the D gene is unclear. This receptor has the CDR3 CASRSSPEAFF. The bases are TGTGCCAGCAGATCATCCCCTGAAGCTTTCTTT.